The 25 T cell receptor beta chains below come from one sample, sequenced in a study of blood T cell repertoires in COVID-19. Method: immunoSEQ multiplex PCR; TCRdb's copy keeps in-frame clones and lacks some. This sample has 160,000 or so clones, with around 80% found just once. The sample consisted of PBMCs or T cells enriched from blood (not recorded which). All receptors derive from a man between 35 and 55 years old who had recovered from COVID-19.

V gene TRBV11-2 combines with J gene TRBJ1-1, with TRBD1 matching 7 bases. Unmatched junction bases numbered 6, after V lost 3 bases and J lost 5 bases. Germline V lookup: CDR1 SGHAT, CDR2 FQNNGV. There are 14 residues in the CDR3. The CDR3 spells CASSLETGRTEAFF. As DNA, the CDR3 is TGTGCCAGCAGCTTGGAGACAGGGAGGACTGAAGCTTTCTTT.

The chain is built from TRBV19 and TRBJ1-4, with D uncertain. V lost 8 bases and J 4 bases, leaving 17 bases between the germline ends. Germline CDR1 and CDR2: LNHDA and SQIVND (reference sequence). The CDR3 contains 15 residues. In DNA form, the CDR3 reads TGTGCCAGTTGCCTAACGAGCGGATTTAATGAAAAACTGTTTTTT. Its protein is CASCLTSGFNEKLFF. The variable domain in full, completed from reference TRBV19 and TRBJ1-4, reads DGGITQSPKYLFRKEGQNVTLSCEQNLNHDAMYWYRQDPGQGLRLIYYSQIVNDFQKGDIAEGYSVSREKKESFPLTVTSAQKNPTAFYLCASCLTSGFNEKLFFGSGTQLSVL.

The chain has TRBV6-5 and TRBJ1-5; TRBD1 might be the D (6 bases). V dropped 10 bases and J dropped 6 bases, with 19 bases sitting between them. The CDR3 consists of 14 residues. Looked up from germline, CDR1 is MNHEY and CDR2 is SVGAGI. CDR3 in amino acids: CATLQGTIGQPQHF. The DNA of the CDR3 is TGTGCCACCCTACAGGGAACAATCGGTCAGCCCCAGCATTTT.

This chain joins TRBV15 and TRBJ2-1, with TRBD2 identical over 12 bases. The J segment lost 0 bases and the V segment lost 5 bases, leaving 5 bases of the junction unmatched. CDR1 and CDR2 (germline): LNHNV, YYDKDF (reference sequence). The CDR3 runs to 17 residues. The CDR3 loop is CATSPTSGGPSYNEQFF. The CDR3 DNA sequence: TGTGCCACCAGCCCCACTAGCGGGGGGCCCTCCTACAATGAGCAGTTCTTC.

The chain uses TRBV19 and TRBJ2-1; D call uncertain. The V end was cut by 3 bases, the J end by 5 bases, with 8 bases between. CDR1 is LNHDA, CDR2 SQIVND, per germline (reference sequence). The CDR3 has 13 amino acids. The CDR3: CASSIQRDNEQFF. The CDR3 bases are TGTGCCAGTAGTATCCAAAGAGACAATGAGCAGTTCTTC.

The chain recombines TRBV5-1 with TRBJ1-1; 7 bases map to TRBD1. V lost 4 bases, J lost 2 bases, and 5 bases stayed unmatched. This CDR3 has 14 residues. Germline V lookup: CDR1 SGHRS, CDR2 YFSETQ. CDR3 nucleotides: TGCGCCAGCAGCCCGGGACAGACAAACACTGAAGCTTTCTTT. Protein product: CASSPGQTNTEAFF.

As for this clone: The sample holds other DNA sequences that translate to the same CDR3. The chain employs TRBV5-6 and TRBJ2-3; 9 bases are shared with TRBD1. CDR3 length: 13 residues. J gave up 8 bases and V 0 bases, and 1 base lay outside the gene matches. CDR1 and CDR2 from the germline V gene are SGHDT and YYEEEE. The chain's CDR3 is CASSLDRGRTQYF. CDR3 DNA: TGTGCCAGCAGCTTGGACAGGGGGCGTACGCAGTATTTT.

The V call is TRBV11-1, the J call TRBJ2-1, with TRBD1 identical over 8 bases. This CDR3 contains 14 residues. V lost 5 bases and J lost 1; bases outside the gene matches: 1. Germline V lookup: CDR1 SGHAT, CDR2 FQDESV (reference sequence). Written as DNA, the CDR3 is TGTGCCAGCAGCCGGACAGGGTCCTACAATGAGCAGTTCTTC. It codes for CASSRTGSYNEQFF.

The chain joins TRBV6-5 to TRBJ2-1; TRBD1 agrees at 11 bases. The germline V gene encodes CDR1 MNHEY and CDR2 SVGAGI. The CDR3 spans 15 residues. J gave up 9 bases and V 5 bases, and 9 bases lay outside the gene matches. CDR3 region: CASSTGTGGYGEQFF. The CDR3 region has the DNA TGTGCCAGCAGTACCGGGACAGGGGGTTATGGTGAGCAGTTCTTC.

For the CDR3, the DNA is TGTGCCATCGCTACGGACAGGGTAAATCAGCCCCAGCATTTT. Translation: CAIATDRVNQPQHF. This chain joins TRBV10-3 and TRBJ1-5, with 8 bases fitting TRBD1. V lost 8 bases to trimming and J lost 4 bases; unmatched junction nucleotides: 7. The CDR3 length is 14 residues. Germline-derived CDR1 and CDR2 are ENHRY and SYGVKD.

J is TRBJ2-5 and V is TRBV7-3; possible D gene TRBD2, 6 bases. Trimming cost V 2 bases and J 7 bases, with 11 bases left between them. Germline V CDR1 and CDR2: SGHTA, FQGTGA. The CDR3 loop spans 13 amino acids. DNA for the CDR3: TGTGCCAGCAGCTTAGAGGAGGGGACGACCCAGTACTTC. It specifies CASSLEEGTTQYF.

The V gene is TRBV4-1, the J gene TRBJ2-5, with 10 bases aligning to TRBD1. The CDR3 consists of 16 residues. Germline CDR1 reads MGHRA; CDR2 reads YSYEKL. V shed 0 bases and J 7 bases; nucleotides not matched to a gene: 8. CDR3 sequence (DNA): TGCGCCAGCAGCCAAGATGGGACAGGGGCACTCGGGACCCAGTACTTC. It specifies CASSQDGTGALGTQYF.

In DNA, the CDR3 is TGTGCCAGCAGTTACCGAGGTGGCGGTGGCACAGATACGCAGTATTTT. This gives the protein CASSYRGGGGTDTQYF. This sequence joins TRBV6-5 and TRBJ2-3; D unclear. The V end was cut by 2 bases, the J end by 1 base, with 13 bases between. The CDR3 totals 16 residues. CDR1 is MNHEY, CDR2 SVGAGI, per germline.

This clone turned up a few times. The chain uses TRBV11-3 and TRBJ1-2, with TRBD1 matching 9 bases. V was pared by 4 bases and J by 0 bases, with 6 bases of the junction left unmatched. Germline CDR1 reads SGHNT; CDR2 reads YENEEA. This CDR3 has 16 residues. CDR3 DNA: TGTGCCAGCAGCTCTGGACAGGGGCGCTCTAACTATGGCTACACCTTC. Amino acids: CASSSGQGRSNYGYTF.

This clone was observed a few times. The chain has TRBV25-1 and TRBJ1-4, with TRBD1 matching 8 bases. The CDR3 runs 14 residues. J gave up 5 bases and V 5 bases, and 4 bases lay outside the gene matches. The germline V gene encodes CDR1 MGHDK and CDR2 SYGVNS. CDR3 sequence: CASSLTGANEKLFF. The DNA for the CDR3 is TGTGCCAGCAGTTTGACAGGGGCAAATGAAAAACTGTTTTTT. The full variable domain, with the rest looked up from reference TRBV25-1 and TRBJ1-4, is EADIYQTPRYLVIGTGKKITLECSQTMGHDKMYWYQQDPGMELHLIHYSYGVNSTEKGDLSSESTVSRIRTEHFPLTLESARPSHTSQYLCASSLTGANEKLFFGSGTQLSVL.

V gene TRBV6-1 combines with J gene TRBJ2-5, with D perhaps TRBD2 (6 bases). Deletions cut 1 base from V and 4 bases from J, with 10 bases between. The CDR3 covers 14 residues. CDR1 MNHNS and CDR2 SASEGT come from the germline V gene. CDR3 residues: CASSEGGVGETQYF. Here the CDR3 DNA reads TGTGCCAGCAGTGAAGGGGGGGTTGGAGAGACCCAGTACTTC.

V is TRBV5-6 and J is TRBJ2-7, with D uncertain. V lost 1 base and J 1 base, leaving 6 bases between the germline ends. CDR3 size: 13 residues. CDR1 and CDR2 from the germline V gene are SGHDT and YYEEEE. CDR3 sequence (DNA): TGTGCCAGCAGCTTGAGTCAGTCCTACGAGCAGTACTTC. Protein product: CASSLSQSYEQYF.

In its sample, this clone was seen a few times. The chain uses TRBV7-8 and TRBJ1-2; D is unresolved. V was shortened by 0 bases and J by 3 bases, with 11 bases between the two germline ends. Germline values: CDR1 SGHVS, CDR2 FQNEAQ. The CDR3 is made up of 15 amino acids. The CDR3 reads CASSLAGGGHYGYTF. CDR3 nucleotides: TGTGCCAGCAGCTTAGCGGGAGGAGGTCACTATGGCTACACCTTC.

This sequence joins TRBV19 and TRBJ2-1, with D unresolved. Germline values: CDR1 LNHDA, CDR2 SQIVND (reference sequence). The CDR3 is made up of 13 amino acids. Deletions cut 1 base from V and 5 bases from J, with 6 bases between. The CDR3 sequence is CASSIGVNNEQFF. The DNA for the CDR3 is TGTGCCAGTAGTATAGGAGTCAACAATGAGCAGTTCTTC.

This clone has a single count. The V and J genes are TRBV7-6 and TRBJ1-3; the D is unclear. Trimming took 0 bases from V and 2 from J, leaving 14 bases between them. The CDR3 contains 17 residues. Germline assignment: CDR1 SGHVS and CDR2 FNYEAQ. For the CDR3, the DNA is TGTGCCAGCAGCTTAGCAGCGGGGTATGGGGCTGGAAACACCATATATTTT. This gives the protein CASSLAAGYGAGNTIYF.

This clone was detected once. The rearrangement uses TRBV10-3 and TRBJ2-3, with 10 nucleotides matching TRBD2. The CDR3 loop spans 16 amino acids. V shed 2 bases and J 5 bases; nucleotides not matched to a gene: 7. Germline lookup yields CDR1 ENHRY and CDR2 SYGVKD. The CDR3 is CAISEDLAGDRDTQYF. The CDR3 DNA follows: TGTGCCATCAGTGAGGACCTAGCGGGGGACAGAGATACGCAGTATTTT.

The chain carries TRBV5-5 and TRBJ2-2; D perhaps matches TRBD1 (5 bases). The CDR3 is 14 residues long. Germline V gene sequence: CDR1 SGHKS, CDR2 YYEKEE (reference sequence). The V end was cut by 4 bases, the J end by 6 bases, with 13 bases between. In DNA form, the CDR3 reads TGTGCCAGCAGCCAGATAACAGGTTCCGGGGAGCTGTTTTTT. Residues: CASSQITGSGELFF.

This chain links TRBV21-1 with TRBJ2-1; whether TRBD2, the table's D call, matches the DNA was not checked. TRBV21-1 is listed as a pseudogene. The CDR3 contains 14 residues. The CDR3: CASNRDYPYNEQFF. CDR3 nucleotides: TGTGCCAGCAACCGGGACTACCCCTACAATGAGCAGTTCTTC.

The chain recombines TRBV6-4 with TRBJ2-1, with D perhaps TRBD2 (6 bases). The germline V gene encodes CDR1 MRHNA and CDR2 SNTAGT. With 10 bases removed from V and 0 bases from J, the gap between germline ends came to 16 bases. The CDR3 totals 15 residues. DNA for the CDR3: TGTGCCACCCGAGTGAGCGGGTCCTCCTACAATGAGCAGTTCTTC. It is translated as CATRVSGSSYNEQFF.

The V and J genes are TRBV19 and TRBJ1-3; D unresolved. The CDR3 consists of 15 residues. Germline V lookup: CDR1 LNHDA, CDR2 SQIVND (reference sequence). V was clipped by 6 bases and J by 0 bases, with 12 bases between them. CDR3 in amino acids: CASRPPGSSGNTIYF. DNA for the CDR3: TGTGCCAGTAGGCCTCCCGGGAGCTCTGGAAACACCATATATTTT.